This T cell receptor (beta chain) was profiled in a study of blood T cell repertoires in COVID-19. Whole-study context: In each case, the material was cDNA or gDNA derived from T cells, B-cell-depleted T cells, or PBMCs.

Authors' analysis steps: Counts of nucleated cells, estimated from reference gene primer amplification, were obtained. Sequencing was performed with immunoSEQ multiplex PCR; in TCRdb, only in-frame clones are kept and a portion is missing. The D gene and trimming were derived from the DNA, and the V and J assignments and clone size from that table. The profile shows hundreds of thousands of clones, over 80% of them singletons. Patients at the Seattle site were enrolled during active infection and followed longitudinally. Trimming took 3 bases from V and 4 from J; bases not matched to a gene: 8. CDR3 length: 16 amino acids. The germline CDR1 and CDR2 sequences are SGHNT and YYREEE (reference sequence).

Sequencing used peripheral blood. This TCR was sampled from a woman in her forties or fifties with COVID-19, enrolled during active disease. The rearrangement links TRBV5-4 to TRBJ2-7; TRBD2 matches at 12 bases. The CDR3: CASSSPLAGGVYEQYF. The CDR3 nucleotides are TGTGCCAGCAGCTCCCCGCTAGCGGGAGGGGTTTACGAGCAGTACTTC.